The 23 T cell receptor beta chains listed next were all sequenced from one sample in a study of blood T cell repertoires in COVID-19. Assay: immunoSEQ multiplex PCR; the TCRdb copy retains only in-frame clones and omits some. Of some 400,000 clones listed, 90% were seen once; the top ten hold 6.5%. Source material: peripheral blood. Receptors originate from a man in his late teens or twenties with active or convalescent COVID-19.

J is TRBJ2-7 and V is TRBV7-9; D remains ambiguous. This CDR3 has 12 residues. The ends were cut back, 1 base at V and 6 bases at J, with 7 bases in the middle. The germline gives CDR1 SEHNR, CDR2 FQNEAQ (reference sequence). The CDR3 DNA reads TGTGCCAGCAGCTTAGGCGGTCGCGAGCAGTACTTC. Residues: CASSLGGREQYF.

Here the CDR3 DNA reads TGTGCCACCAGCAGAGACCGGACGGGGATTAATCAGCCCCAGCATTTT. Protein sequence: CATSRDRTGINQPQHF. The chain is built from TRBV15 and TRBJ1-5, with no clear D. Per the germline V gene, CDR1 is LNHNV and CDR2 is YYDKDF (reference sequence). The CDR3 has 16 residues. V was trimmed by 0 bases and J by 4 bases, leaving 13 bases between them.

This clone has only one observation. The rearrangement links TRBV24-1 to TRBJ2-2, with 9 positions matching TRBD1. The CDR3 contains 17 residues. The ends lost 2 bases at V and 0 bases at J; junction bases unmatched: 3. CDR1 and CDR2 from the germline V gene are KGHDR and SFDVKD. CDR3 DNA sequence: TGTGCCACCAGTGATTGGGGACAGGGCGCGAACACCGGGGAGCTGTTTTTT. This sequence encodes CATSDWGQGANTGELFF.

This clone was seen repeatedly, ten times or more. The chain uses TRBV28 and TRBJ1-2, with 9 bases that match TRBD1. The CDR3 runs 14 residues. Germline values: CDR1 MDHEN, CDR2 SYDVKM. V trimming: 2 bases; J trimming: 7 bases; junction bases outside the gene matches: 5. The chain's CDR3 is CASSLNRGRGGYTF. The CDR3 nucleotides read TGTGCCAGCAGTTTAAACAGGGGGCGAGGTGGCTACACCTTC.

The chain is built from TRBV5-1 and TRBJ1-3; no definite D call. Germline V CDR1 and CDR2: SGHRS, YFSETQ. Trimming removed 1 base from V and 4 bases from J, with 9 bases in between. The CDR3 has 14 residues. DNA for the CDR3: TGCGCCAGCAGCTTGATGGGGAGAGGAAACACCATATATTTT. Amino acids: CASSLMGRGNTIYF.

The rearrangement uses TRBV18 and TRBJ2-7; D uncertain. Germline CDR1 reads KGHSH; CDR2 reads LQKENI. The CDR3 length is 15 residues. Trimming removed 2 bases at V and 4 bases at J, with 15 bases between. Here the CDR3 reads CASSPFPAALYEQYF. In nucleotides, the CDR3 is TGTGCCAGCTCACCATTCCCTGCGGCTCTTTACGAGCAGTACTTC.

This chain uses TRBV5-5 with TRBJ2-7; 7 positions agree with TRBD2. Germline CDR1 reads SGHKS; CDR2 reads YYEKEE (reference sequence). The CDR3 sequence is 14 residues long. Losses at the gene ends were 4 bases for V and 4 bases for J; bases not matched to a gene: 8. Written as DNA, the CDR3 is TGTGCCAGCAGCCCTAGGTGGGGGGGATACGAGCAGTACTTC. Residues: CASSPRWGGYEQYF.

The V gene is TRBV7-3, the J gene TRBJ1-1; D call uncertain. CDR1 is SGHTA, CDR2 FQGTGA, per germline. Deletions cut 0 bases from V and 3 bases from J, with 11 bases between. The CDR3 has 15 amino acids. The CDR3 loop reads CASSLTPGIDTEAFF. The DNA of the CDR3 is TGTGCCAGCAGCTTAACGCCGGGGATTGACACTGAAGCTTTCTTT.

For this clone: Relative to the germline gene, one junction end is altered; a read error may explain this. This CDR3 is CASSRLAGKSSGANVLTF. The CDR3 nucleotides read TGTGCCAGCAGTAGACTAGCGGGGAAATCCTCTGGGGCCAACGTGCTGACTTTC. The chain uses TRBV11-3 and TRBJ2-6, with TRBD2 identical over 11 bases. The germline CDR1 and CDR2 sequences are SGHNT and YENEEA. CDR3 size: 18 residues.

The chain has TRBV2 and TRBJ1-1; D possibly corresponds to TRBD1 (6 bases). This CDR3 has 14 amino acids. V lost 6 bases and J lost 2, with 13 bases in between. The V gene's germline CDR1 is SNHLY and CDR2 FYNNEI. The CDR3 DNA is TGTGCCAGCAGCCCACAGGGTCGAAACACTGAAGCTTTCTTT. Translating it yields CASSPQGRNTEAFF.

The V gene is TRBV3-1 (or the pseudogene TRBV3-2), the J gene TRBJ1-1, with a tentative D call TRBD1 (6 bases). The ends were cut back, 1 base at V and 4 bases at J, with 19 bases in the middle. CDR1 is LGHDT and CDR2 is YNNKEL in the germline V gene (reference sequence). There are 17 residues in the CDR3. DNA of the CDR3: TGTGCCAGCAGCCAAGCTTTTCTGGTCGGGGGGCTCACTGAAGCTTTCTTT. This encodes CASSQAFLVGGLTEAFF.

The chain joins TRBV15 to TRBJ1-1; tentative D call: TRBD1 (5 bases). Trimming left V 5 bases short and J 6 bases short, with 16 bases between. The CDR3 contains 14 residues. CDR1 is LNHNV and CDR2 is YYDKDF in the germline V gene (reference sequence). The CDR3 DNA reads TGTGCCACCAGCCCCTTTGGGGGGTTCCCTGAAGCTTTCTTT. As protein: CATSPFGGFPEAFF.

The rearrangement joins TRBV7-9 to TRBJ2-2; D possibly corresponds to TRBD1 (6 bases). This CDR3 region has 17 residues. Trimming cost V 6 bases and J 4 bases, with 21 bases left between them. Germline V gene data show CDR1 as SEHNR and CDR2 as FQNEAQ (reference sequence). The CDR3 reads CASRPHWNRESTGELFF. CDR3 bases: TGTGCCAGCAGACCACATTGGAACAGGGAATCCACCGGGGAGCTGTTTTTT.

V gene TRBV6-4 combines with J gene TRBJ2-7; D gene unclear. V was trimmed by 0 bases and J by 4 bases, leaving 16 bases between them. CDR1 and CDR2 (germline): MRHNA, SNTAGT. The CDR3 runs to 16 residues. Here the CDR3 reads CASSDSISSTYYEQYF. CDR3 DNA: TGTGCCAGCAGTGACTCGATTAGTTCTACCTATTACGAGCAGTACTTC.

This sequence joins TRBV11-2 and TRBJ2-3; TRBD2 matches 10 bases. The germline gives CDR1 SGHAT, CDR2 FQNNGV. V gave up 3 bases and J gave up 2 bases; unmatched junction bases: 11. The CDR3 loop spans 18 amino acids. The CDR3 DNA sequence: TGTGCCAGCAGCTTCGGGGGTCAGCTAGCGGGAGTCACAGATACGCAGTATTTT. It codes for CASSFGGQLAGVTDTQYF.

Here the CDR3 reads CAWSGVTGVGEKLFF. As DNA, the CDR3 is TGTGCCTGGAGTGGGGTGACAGGGGTCGGCGAAAAACTGTTTTTT. V is TRBV30 and J is TRBJ1-4; 8 nucleotides line up with TRBD1. Germline assignment: CDR1 GTSNPN and CDR2 SVGIG (reference sequence). With V trimmed by 1 base and J by 8 bases, 9 bases remained unmatched. The CDR3 spans 15 residues. Full variable domain (outside the CDR3, taken from reference TRBV30 and TRBJ1-4): SQTIHQWPATLVQPVGSPLSLECTVEGTSNPNLYWYRQAAGRGLQLLFYSVGIGQISSEVPQNLSASRPQDRQFILSSKKLLLSDSGFYLCAWSGVTGVGEKLFFGSGTQLSVL.

This CDR3 reads CASSSGLAGPSDTQYF. The CDR3, as DNA: TGTGCCAGCAGCTCGGGACTAGCGGGGCCCTCAGATACGCAGTATTTT. The rearrangement uses TRBV11-2 and TRBJ2-3; 13 nucleotides line up with TRBD2. The CDR3 runs to 16 residues. Germline assignment: CDR1 SGHAT and CDR2 FQNNGV. V was clipped by 4 bases and J by 4 bases; unmatched bases: 5.

This clone has just one count. The chain couples TRBV7-8 to TRBJ2-5, with a possible D match to TRBD1 (5 bases). Looked up from germline, CDR1 is SGHVS and CDR2 is FQNEAQ. Between the trimmed V and J ends, which lost 5 bases and 9 bases, there was a span of 10 bases. This CDR3 comprises 11 residues. The CDR3 sequence: CASSPGFSQYF. Written as DNA, the CDR3 is TGTGCCAGCAGCCCAGGGTTCTCCCAGTACTTC.

This chain links TRBV27 with TRBJ1-5; weak D call: TRBD1 (5 bases). V was clipped by 1 base and J by 1 base, with 8 bases between them. In germline, CDR1 is MNHEY, CDR2 SMNVEV (reference sequence). The CDR3 sequence is 15 residues long. The CDR3 sequence is CASSLWTLSNQPQHF. CDR3 sequence (DNA): TGTGCCAGCAGTTTATGGACATTGAGCAATCAGCCCCAGCATTTT.

The V and J genes are TRBV24-1 and TRBJ2-3; D gene unclear. The CDR3 runs 14 residues. Per the germline V gene, CDR1 is KGHDR and CDR2 is SFDVKD. Trimming took 6 bases from V and 1 from J, leaving 10 bases between them. This CDR3 reads CATSSFEGTDTQYF. CDR3 DNA sequence: TGTGCCACCAGTTCTTTCGAGGGCACAGATACGCAGTATTTT.

V usage is TRBV7-9 and J usage is TRBJ2-2, with a weak D call TRBD1 (5 bases). The germline V gene has CDR1 SEHNR and CDR2 FQNEAQ (reference sequence). The CDR3 covers 15 residues. V gave up 3 bases and J gave up 5 bases, with 13 bases separating them. The DNA for the CDR3 is TGTGCCAGCAGCTTCAAAGGGGATTTAACCGGGGAGCTGTTTTTT. Encoded protein: CASSFKGDLTGELFF.

J is TRBJ1-6 and V is TRBV3-1 (or the pseudogene TRBV3-2), with 9 bases fitting TRBD1. Germline CDR1 and CDR2: LGHDT and YNNKEL (reference sequence). The CDR3 is 14 residues long. The V segment lost 8 bases and the J segment 6 bases; nucleotides outside the gene matches: 5. CDR3 coding DNA: TGTGCCAGCGCACAGGGGGCGCGTAATTCACCCCTCCACTTT. Encoded protein: CASAQGARNSPLHF.

This rearrangement joins TRBV11-2 to TRBJ2-7; no definite D call. This CDR3 comprises 14 residues. The ends were cut back, 4 bases at V and 5 bases at J, with 15 bases in the middle. Germline lookup yields CDR1 SGHAT and CDR2 FQNNGV. CDR3 sequence reads: CASSSEVLVDEQYF. The CDR3 DNA sequence: TGTGCCAGCAGCTCAGAGGTTCTAGTTGACGAGCAGTACTTC.